This T cell receptor (beta chain) was found in a study of technical replicates of blood from four donors. Here immunoSEQ multiplex PCR was the method, and the copy in TCRdb shows in-frame clones only, minus some. The data show approximately 52,000 clones, about 86% seen once. After removal of 6 bases from V and 0 bases from J, the junction contained 5 bases not matched to a gene. The CDR3 length is 15 residues. Germline CDR1 is MNHEY and CDR2 is SVGAGI. V usage is TRBV6-5 and J usage is TRBJ2-7, with TRBD1 matching 10 bases. The sequenced material came from PBMCs. This sequence was found in a human donor in good health. Some clones in this sample may be carry-over from other donors' samples. CDR3 loop: CASRSGQGSSYEQYF. As DNA, the CDR3 is TGTGCCAGCAGGTCGGGACAGGGGAGCTCCTACGAGCAGTACTTC.